This TCR beta chain originates from a study of CD8 T cells in Susac syndrome. The RNA input was about 0.5 to 1 ug, and it was reverse transcribed with random hexamers. TCRdb re-called the immunoSEQ multiplex PCR reads through MiXCR, storing one row per CDR3 protein. Of 190,000 or so distinct CDR3 sequences in the sample, approximately 95% were seen once. The CDR3 is 12 residues long. CDR1 SGHTA and CDR2 FQGNSA come from the germline V gene. V was shortened by 3 bases and J by 7 bases, with 10 bases between the two germline ends. This TCR was recovered from a human donor with multiple sclerosis. The source material was CD4+ T cells from PBMCs. The V gene is TRBV7-2, the J gene TRBJ2-7; D is unresolved. The CDR3 spells CASSLTFREQYF. DNA for the CDR3: TGTGCCAGCAGCTTGACGTTTCGAGAGCAGTACTTC.